This TCR beta chain was profiled in a study of cytomegalovirus exposure and HLA in healthy donors. The repertoire was sequenced with immunoSEQ multiplex PCR; TCRdb's copy has only in-frame clones and lacks some. The table lists 150,000 or so clones, roughly 80% of them singletons. The germline V and J ends were trimmed by 8 bases and 9 bases, with 19 bases remaining between them. The germline CDR1 and CDR2 sequences are SGHTA and FQGNSA. CDR3 length: 14 amino acids. The sequenced sample was PBMCs. The gene calls are TRBV7-2 and TRBJ1-4; weak D call: TRBD1 (5 bases). This sequence was found in a man younger than 40 in good health and CMV-seropositive. CDR3 DNA: TGTGCCAGCGCGGGAAGAGGGGCGAATCAAAAACTGTTTTTT. This sequence encodes CASAGRGANQKLFF.